This TCR beta chain was documented in a study of graft-versus-host responses after intestinal transplantation. For the study at large: Induction using anti-thymocyte globulin, followed by tacrolimus and steroids for around 3 years, was given to all recipients. Whole-study results and caveats: Ileal or blood samples showed some GvH clones first, and such clones were also found in recipient marrow. GvH clone levels peaked in circulation, and this peak was associated with early post-transplant HvG declines.

Concerning this clone: Its matching antigen is unknown.

The CDR3 is 15 amino acids. Germline V gene lookup returns CDR1 LGHNT and CDR2 FRNRAP. Trimming shortened V by 7 bases and J by 2 bases, and 17 bases separated the two germline ends. Here immunoSEQ multiplex PCR was the method, and the copy in TCRdb shows in-frame clones only, minus some. The sample records 35,000 to 45,000 clones, just over 90% being singletons. This receptor was obtained from a human patient who received an intestinal transplant, so some T cells may come from the graft donor. The chain uses TRBV12-5 and TRBJ1-1; D perhaps matches TRBD1 (6 bases). The sequenced sample was PBMCs, obtained 734 days after intestinal transplantation. In nucleotides, the CDR3 is TGTGCTAGTGAGTTCCCCCAGGGGCCCAACACTGAAGCTTTCTTT. It encodes CASEFPQGPNTEAFF.